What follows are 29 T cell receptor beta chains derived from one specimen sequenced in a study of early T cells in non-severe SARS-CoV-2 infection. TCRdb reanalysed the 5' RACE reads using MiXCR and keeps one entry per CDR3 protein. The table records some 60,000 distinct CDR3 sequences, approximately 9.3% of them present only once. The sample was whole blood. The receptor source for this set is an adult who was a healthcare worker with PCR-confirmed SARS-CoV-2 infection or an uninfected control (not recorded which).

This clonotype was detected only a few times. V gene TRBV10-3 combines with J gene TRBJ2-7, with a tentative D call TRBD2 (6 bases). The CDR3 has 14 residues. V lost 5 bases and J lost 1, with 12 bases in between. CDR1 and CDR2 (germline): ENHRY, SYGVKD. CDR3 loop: CAISPYGTSYEQYF. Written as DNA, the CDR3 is TGTGCCATCAGTCCCTACGGGACTTCCTACGAGCAGTACTTC.

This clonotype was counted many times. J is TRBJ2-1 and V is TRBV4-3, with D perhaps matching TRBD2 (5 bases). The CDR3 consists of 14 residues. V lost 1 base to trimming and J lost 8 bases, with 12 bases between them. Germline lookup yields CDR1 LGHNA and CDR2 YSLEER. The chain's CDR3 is CASSQVAERDEQFF. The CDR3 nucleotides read TGCGCCAGCAGCCAAGTGGCGGAGAGGGATGAGCAGTTCTTC.

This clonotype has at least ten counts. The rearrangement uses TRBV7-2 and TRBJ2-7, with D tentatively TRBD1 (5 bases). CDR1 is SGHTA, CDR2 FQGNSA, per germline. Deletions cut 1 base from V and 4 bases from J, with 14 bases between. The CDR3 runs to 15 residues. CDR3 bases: TGTGCCAGCAGCTTAGAAATCCAGGGAAGTTACGAGCAGTACTTC. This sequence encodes CASSLEIQGSYEQYF.

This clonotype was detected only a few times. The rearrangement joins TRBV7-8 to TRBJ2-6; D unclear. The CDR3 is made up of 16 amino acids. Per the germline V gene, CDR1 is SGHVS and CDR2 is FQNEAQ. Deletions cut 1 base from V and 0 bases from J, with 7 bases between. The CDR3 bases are TGTGCCAGCAGCTTAGTGGCGGTCTCTGGGGCCAACGTCCTGACTTTC. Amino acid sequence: CASSLVAVSGANVLTF.

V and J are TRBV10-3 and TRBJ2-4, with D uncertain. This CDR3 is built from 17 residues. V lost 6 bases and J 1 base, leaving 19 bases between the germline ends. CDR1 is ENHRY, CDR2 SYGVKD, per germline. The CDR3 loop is CAISPGPTDWAKNIQYF. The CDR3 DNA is TGTGCCATCAGCCCCGGGCCAACCGACTGGGCCAAAAACATTCAGTACTTC.

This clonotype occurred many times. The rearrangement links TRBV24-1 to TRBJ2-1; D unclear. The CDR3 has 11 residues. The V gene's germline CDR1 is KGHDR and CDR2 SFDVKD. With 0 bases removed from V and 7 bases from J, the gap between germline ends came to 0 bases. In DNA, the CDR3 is TGTGCCACCAGTGATTTGAATGAGCAGTTCTTC. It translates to CATSDLNEQFF.

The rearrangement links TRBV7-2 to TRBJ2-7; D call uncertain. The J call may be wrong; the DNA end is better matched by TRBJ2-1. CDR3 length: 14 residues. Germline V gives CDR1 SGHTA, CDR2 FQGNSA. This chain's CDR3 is CASSLEVSSYEQFF. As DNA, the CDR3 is TGTGCCAGCAGCTTAGAAGTCTCGTCCTACGAGCAGTTCTTC.

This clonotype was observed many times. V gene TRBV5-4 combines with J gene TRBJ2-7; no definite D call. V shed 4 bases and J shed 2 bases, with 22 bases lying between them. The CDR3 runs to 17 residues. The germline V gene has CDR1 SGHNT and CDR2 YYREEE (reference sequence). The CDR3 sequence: CASSDRLGPATPYEQYF. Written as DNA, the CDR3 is TGTGCCAGCAGCGATAGACTCGGACCCGCCACCCCCTACGAGCAGTACTTC. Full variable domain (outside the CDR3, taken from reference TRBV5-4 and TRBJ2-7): ETGVTQSPTHLIKTRGQQVTLRCSSQSGHNTVSWYQQALGQGPQFIFQYYREEENGRGNFPPRFSGLQFPNYSSELNVNALELDDSALYLCASSDRLGPATPYEQYFGPGTRLTVT.

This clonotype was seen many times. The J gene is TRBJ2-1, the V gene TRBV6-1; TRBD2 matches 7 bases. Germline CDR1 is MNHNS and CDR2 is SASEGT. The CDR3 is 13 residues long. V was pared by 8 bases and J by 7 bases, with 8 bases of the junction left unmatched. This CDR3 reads CASHRGSKNEQFF. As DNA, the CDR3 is TGTGCCAGCCATCGCGGGAGTAAGAATGAGCAGTTCTTC.

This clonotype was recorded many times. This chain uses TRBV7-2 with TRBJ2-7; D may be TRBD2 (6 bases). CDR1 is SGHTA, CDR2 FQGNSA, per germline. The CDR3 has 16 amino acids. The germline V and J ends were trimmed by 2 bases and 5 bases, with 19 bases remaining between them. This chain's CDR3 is CASSLSGGTIGNEQYF. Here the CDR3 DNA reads TGTGCCAGCAGCTTATCCGGCGGGACCATAGGAAACGAGCAGTACTTC. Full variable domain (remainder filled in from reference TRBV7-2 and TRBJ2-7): GAGVSQSPSNKVTEKGKDVELRCDPISGHTALYWYRQSLGQGLEFLIYFQGNSAPDKSGLPSDRFSAERTGGSVSTLTIQRTQQEDSAVYLCASSLSGGTIGNEQYFGPGTRLTVT.

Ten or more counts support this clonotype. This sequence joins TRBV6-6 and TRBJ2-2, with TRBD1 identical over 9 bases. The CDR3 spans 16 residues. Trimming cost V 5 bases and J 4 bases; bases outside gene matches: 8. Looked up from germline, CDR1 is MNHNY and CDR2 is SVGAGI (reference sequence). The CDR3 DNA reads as TGTGCCAGCAGTCCTACCCGGACAGGGGTCACCGGGGAGCTGTTTTTT. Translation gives CASSPTRTGVTGELFF.

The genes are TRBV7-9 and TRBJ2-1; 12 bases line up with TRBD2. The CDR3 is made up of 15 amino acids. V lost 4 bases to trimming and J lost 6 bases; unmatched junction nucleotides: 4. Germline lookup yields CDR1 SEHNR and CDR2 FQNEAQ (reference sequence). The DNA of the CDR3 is TGTGCCAGCAGCTCGACTAGCGGGAGATCCAATGAGCAGTTCTTC. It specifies CASSSTSGRSNEQFF.

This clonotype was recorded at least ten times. The CDR3 is CASSPQRQSEKLFF. CDR3 nucleotide sequence: TGTGCCAGTAGTCCCCAGCGACAGAGTGAAAAACTGTTTTTT. The V call is TRBV19, the J call TRBJ1-4; D possibly corresponds to TRBD1 (5 bases). The CDR3 totals 14 residues. V was cut by 5 bases and J by 7 bases, with 14 bases left in between. Germline CDR1 and CDR2: LNHDA and SQIVND (reference sequence).

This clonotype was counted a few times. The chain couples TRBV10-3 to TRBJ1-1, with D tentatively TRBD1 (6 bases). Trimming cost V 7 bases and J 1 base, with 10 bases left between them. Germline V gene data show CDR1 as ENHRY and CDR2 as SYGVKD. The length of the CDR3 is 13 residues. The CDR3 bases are TGTGCCATCAAGACAGGTCCGAACACTGAAGCTTTCTTT. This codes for CAIKTGPNTEAFF.

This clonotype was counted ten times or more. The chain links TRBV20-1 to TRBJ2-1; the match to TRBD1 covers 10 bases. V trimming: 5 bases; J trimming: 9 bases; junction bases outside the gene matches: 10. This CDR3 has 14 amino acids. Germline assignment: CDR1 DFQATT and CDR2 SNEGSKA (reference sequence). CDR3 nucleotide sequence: TGCAGTGCTGGTACTCGCCGGGACAGGGGTGAGCAGTTCTTC. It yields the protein CSAGTRRDRGEQFF.

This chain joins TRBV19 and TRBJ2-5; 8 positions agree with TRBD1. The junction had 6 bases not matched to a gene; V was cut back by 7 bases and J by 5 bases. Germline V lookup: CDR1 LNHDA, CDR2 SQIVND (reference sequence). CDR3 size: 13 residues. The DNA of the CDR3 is TGTGCCAGTACCCAGACAGGGGTGGAGACCCAGTACTTC. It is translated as CASTQTGVETQYF. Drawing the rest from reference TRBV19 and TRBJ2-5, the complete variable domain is DGGITQSPKYLFRKEGQNVTLSCEQNLNHDAMYWYRQDPGQGLRLIYYSQIVNDFQKGDIAEGYSVSREKKESFPLTVTSAQKNPTAFYLCASTQTGVETQYFGPGTRLLVL.

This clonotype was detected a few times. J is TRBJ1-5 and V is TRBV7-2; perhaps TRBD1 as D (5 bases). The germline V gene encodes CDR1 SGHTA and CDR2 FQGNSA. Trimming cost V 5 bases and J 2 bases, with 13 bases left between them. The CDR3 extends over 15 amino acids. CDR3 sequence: CASSRDGTGNQPQHF. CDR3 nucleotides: TGTGCCAGCAGCCGGGACGGAACTGGCAATCAGCCCCAGCATTTT.

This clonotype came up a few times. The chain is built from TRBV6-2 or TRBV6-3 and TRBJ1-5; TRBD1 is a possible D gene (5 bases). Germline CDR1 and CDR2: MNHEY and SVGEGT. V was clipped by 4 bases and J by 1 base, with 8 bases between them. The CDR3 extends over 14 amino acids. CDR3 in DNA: TGTGCCAGCAGTTCCCGGGACAGCAATCAGCCCCAGCATTTT. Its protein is CASSSRDSNQPQHF.

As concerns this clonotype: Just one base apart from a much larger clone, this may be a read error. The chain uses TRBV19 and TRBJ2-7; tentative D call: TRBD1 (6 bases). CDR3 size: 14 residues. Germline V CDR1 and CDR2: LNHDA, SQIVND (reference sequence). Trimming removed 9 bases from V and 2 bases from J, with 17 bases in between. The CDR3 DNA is TGTGCCAGCTCGTACGACAGGACAGCCTACGAGCAGTACTTC. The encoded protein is CASSYDRTAYEQYF.

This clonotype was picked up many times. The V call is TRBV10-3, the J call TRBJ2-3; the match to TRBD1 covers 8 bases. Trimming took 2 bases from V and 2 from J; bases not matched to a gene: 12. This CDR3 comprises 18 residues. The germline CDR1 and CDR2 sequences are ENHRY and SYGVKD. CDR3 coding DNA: TGTGCCATCAGTGAGCCGATTGCGTGGACAGGGATCACAGATACGCAGTATTTT. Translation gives CAISEPIAWTGITDTQYF.

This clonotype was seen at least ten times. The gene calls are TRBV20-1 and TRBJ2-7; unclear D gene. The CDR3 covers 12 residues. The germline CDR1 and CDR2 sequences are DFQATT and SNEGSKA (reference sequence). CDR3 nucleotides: TGCAGCGCCGCTCAGTGGTCCGACGAGCAGTACTTC. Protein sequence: CSAAQWSDEQYF.

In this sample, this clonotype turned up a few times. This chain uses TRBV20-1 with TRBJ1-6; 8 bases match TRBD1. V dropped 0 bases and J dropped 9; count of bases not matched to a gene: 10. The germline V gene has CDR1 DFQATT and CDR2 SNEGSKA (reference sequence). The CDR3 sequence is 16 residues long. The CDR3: CSARDQLGQGGSPLHF. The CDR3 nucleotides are TGCAGTGCTAGAGATCAATTAGGACAGGGTGGTTCACCCCTCCACTTT.

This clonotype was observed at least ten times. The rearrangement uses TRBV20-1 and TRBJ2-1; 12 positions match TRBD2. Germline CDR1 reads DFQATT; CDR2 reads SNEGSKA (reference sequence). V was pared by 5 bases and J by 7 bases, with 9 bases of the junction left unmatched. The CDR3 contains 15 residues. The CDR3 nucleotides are TGCAGTGCTGGGACTAGCGGGTCCCTAAGGAATGAGCAGTTCTTC. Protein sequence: CSAGTSGSLRNEQFF.

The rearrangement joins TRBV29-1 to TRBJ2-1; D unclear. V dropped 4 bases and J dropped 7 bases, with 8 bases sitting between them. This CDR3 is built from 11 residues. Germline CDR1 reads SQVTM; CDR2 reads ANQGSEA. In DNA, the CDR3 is TGCAGCGTTGTGGTTTCTAATGAGCAGTTCTTC. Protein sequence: CSVVVSNEQFF.

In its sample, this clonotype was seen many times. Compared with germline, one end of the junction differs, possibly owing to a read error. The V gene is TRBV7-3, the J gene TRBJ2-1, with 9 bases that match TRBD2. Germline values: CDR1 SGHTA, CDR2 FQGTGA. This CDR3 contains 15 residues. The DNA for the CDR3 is TGTGCCAGCAGTCCACTAGCGGGTCCCTACAGTGAGCAGTTCTTC. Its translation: CASSPLAGPYSEQFF.

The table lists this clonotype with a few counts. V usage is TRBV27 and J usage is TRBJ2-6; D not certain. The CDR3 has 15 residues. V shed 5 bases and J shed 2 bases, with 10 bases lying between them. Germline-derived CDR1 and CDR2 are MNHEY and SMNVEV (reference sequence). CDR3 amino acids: CASSPLMTGANVLTF. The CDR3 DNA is TGTGCCAGCAGTCCCTTAATGACTGGGGCCAACGTCCTGACTTTC.

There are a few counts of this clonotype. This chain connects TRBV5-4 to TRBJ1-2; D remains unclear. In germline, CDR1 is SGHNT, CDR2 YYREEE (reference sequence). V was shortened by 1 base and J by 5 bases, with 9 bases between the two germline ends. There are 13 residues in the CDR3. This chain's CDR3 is CASSLSGKYGYTF. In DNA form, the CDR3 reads TGTGCCAGCAGCTTGAGCGGGAAATATGGCTACACCTTC.

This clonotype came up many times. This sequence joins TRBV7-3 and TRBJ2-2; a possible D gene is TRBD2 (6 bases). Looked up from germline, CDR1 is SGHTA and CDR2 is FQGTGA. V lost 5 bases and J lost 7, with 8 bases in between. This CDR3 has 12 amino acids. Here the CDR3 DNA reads TGTGCCAGCAGCCCGGGAGTCGGGGAGCTGTTTTTT. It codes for CASSPGVGELFF.

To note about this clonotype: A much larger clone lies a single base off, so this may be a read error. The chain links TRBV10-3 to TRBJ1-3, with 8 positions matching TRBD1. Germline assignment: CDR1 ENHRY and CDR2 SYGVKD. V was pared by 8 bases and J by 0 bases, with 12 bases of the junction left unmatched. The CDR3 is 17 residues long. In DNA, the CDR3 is TGTGCCATCGGTGGATGGGGGGACAGGCCCTCTGGAAACACCATATATTTT. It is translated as CAIGGWGDRPSGNTIYF.